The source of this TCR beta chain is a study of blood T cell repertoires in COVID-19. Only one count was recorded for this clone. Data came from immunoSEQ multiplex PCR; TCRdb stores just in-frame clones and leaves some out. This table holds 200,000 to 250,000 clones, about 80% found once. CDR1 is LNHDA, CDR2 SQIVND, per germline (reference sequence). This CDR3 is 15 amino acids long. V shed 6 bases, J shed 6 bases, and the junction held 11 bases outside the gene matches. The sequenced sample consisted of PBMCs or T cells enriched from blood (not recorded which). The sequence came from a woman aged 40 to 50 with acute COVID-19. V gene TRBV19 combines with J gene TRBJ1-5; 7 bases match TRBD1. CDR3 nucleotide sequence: TGTGCCAGTAGAAATGACAGGGATTTGAGTCAGCCCCAGCATTTT. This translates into CASRNDRDLSQPQHF.